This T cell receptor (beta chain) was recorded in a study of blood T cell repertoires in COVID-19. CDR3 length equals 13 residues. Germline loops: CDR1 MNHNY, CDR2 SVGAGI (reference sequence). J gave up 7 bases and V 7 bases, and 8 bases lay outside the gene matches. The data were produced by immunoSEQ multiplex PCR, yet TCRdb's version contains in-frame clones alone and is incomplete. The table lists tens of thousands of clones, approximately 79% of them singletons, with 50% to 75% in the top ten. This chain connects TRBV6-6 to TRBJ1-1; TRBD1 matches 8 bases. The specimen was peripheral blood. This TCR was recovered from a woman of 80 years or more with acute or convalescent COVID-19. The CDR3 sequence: CASTPRQGNEAFF. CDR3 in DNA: TGTGCCAGCACCCCGAGACAGGGGAATGAAGCTTTCTTT.